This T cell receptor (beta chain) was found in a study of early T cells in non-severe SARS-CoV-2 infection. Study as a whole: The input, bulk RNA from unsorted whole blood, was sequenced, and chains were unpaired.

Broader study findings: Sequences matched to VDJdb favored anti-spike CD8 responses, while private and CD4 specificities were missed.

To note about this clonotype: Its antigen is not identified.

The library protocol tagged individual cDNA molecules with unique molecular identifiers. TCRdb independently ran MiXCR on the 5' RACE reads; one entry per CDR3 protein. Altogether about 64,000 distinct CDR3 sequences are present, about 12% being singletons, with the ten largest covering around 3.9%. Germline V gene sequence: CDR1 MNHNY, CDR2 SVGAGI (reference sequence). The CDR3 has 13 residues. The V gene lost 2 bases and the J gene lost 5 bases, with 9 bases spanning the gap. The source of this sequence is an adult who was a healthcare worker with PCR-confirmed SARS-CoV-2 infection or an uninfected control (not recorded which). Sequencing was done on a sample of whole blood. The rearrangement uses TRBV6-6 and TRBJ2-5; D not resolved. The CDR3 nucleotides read TGTGCCAGCAGTTACCCACCCGTGGAGACCCAGTACTTC. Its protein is CASSYPPVETQYF.